This note documents a single T cell receptor beta chain sequence. What it recognizes is unknown. The record originates from a study of CXCR3-negative and CXCR3-positive naive CD8 T cells. Study conclusions and caveats: CXCR3-negative and CXCR3-positive naive cells shared comparable TRBV-TRBJ usage, but memory cells did not. Memory CD8+ cells had much lower diversity, and both naive subsets had comparably high diversity.

Germline V gene lookup returns CDR1 MRHNA and CDR2 SNTAGT. The CDR3 loop spans 14 amino acids. In preparing the TRB cDNA libraries, 5' RACE with UMI labels was used. After re-calling the 5' RACE reads, TCRdb lists one entry per CDR3 protein, DNA absent. The sample has about 57,000 distinct CDR3 sequences. Triplicate sorting captured a few hundred thousand cells each from every CD8+ T cell subset. The chain joins TRBV6-4 to TRBJ2-3; with no DNA, the TCRdb D assignment of TRBD2 cannot be verified. The receptor's source is a human donor in good health. Some clones in this sample may be carry-over from other donors' samples. The sequencing input was memory CD8+ T cells from blood. CDR3 amino acids: CASSDTSGPDTQYF.